This T cell receptor (beta chain) was recovered during a study of early T cells in non-severe SARS-CoV-2 infection. One entry per CDR3 protein, called by TCRdb with MiXCR from the 5' RACE reads. The profile shows about 80,000 distinct CDR3 sequences, 9% to 13% of them singletons. This CDR3 has 16 residues. Germline V gene sequence: CDR1 SGHTA, CDR2 FQGNSA. The V segment lost 1 base and the J segment 1 base; nucleotides outside the gene matches: 3. Specimen: whole blood. The source of this sequence is an adult who was a healthcare worker with PCR-confirmed SARS-CoV-2 infection or an uninfected control (not recorded which). The chain links TRBV7-2 to TRBJ2-3; TRBD2 agrees at 9 bases. The CDR3 here is CASSLGAGGRTDTQYF. The DNA for the CDR3 is TGTGCCAGCAGCTTAGGAGCGGGGGGCCGCACAGATACGCAGTATTTT. The entire variable domain, with the rest obtained from reference TRBV7-2 and TRBJ2-3, is as follows: GAGVSQSPSNKVTEKGKDVELRCDPISGHTALYWYRQSLGQGLEFLIYFQGNSAPDKSGLPSDRFSAERTGGSVSTLTIQRTQQEDSAVYLCASSLGAGGRTDTQYFGPGTRLTVL.